This T cell receptor (beta chain) originates from a study of blood T cell repertoires in COVID-19. Followed longitudinally, the Seattle patients had been enrolled during active infection. V gave up 1 base and J gave up 5 bases; unmatched junction bases: 11. The CDR3 spans 16 residues. Germline V gene sequence: CDR1 SGHRS, CDR2 YFSETQ. Clones were read by immunoSEQ multiplex PCR, and TCRdb kept only the in-frame ones, dropping some. Seen here are 300,000 to 350,000 clones, about 88% observed once, and the top ten hold just under 7.5%. The specimen was peripheral blood. The genes are TRBV5-1 and TRBJ1-1; 7 positions match TRBD1. The clonotype comes from a woman aged 70 to 79 with COVID-19, enrolled during active disease. The CDR3 protein is CASSLYLGGAGTEAFF. CDR3 coding DNA: TGCGCCAGCAGCTTGTACTTAGGGGGCGCTGGGACTGAAGCTTTCTTT.